This entry features one T cell receptor (beta chain) sequence. Its matching antigen is unknown. This record comes from a study of T-cell memory formation after mild COVID-19. Study as a whole: TCR clusters largely stayed donor specific.

CDR1 and CDR2 from the germline V gene are MNHEY and SMNVEV (reference sequence). This CDR3 contains 14 residues. Trimming removed 6 bases from V and 1 base from J, with 13 bases in between. TCRalpha and TCRbeta libraries used 5'RACE with constant-segment primers and UMIs. TCRdb ran MiXCR on the 5' RACE reads and lists one entry per CDR3 protein. Among 200,000 to 250,000 distinct CDR3 sequences listed, over 9.5% were seen once. General study findings and limits: Clones that contracted from day 15 to 85 had balanced CD4/CD8; later expanders were CD4+ biased.

This sequence was found in a man aged 18 to 30 who had mild COVID-19 (a few samples of this study predate the infection). Cell type and time point are not known. Sequencing was performed on PBMCs or a T cell subset sorted from them (not recorded which). V usage is TRBV27 and J usage is TRBJ2-7; TRBD2 is a possible D gene (7 bases). CDR3 sequence: CASRSRGGSYEQYV. The CDR3 DNA reads TGTGCCAGCAGGTCTAGGGGGGGTTCCTACGAGCAGTACGTC.